The 20 T cell receptor beta chains given below trace back to one sample, sequenced in a study of cytomegalovirus exposure and HLA in healthy donors. TCRdb keeps only in-frame clones here, not all; method: immunoSEQ multiplex PCR. Of roughly 56,000 clones listed, roughly 92% are singletons. Input material: PBMCs. The receptor set was obtained from a young man in good health and CMV-seronegative.

This clone was seen just once. V is TRBV19 and J is TRBJ1-2; D not resolved. Germline CDR1 reads LNHDA; CDR2 reads SQIVND (reference sequence). The V end lost 3 bases, the J end lost 4 bases, and 6 bases lay between the germline ends. CDR3 length: 12 amino acids. The CDR3 sequence is CASSISVYGYTF. The CDR3 region has the DNA TGTGCCAGTAGTATCTCGGTCTATGGCTACACCTTC.

The chain links TRBV7-2 to TRBJ1-3, with 7 bases that match TRBD1. The germline V gene has CDR1 SGHTA and CDR2 FQGNSA. V trimming: 0 bases; J trimming: 4 bases; junction bases outside the gene matches: 3. CDR3 length: 15 amino acids. CDR3 sequence reads: CASSLATGAGNTIYF. Written as DNA, the CDR3 is TGTGCCAGCAGCTTAGCCACAGGGGCAGGAAACACCATATATTTT.

In nucleotides, the CDR3 is TGCAGCGTTTTAGGGGGCGGGAAAGAGACCCAGTACTTC. It translates to CSVLGGGKETQYF. This chain uses TRBV29-1 with TRBJ2-5; tentative D call: TRBD1 (7 bases). CDR1 SQVTM and CDR2 ANQGSEA come from the germline V gene. Trimming removed 5 bases at V and 3 bases at J, with 13 bases between. CDR3 length: 13 residues. Full variable domain (remainder filled in from reference TRBV29-1 and TRBJ2-5): SAVISQKPSRDICQRGTSLTIQCQVDSQVTMMFWYRQQPGQSLTLIATANQGSEATYESGFVIDKFPISRPNLTFSTLTVSNMSPEDSSIYLCSVLGGGKETQYFGPGTRLLVL.

The chain couples TRBV4-3 to TRBJ1-2; no clear D gene. There are 11 residues in the CDR3. Trimming took 6 bases from V and 8 from J, leaving 10 bases between them. Germline CDR1 and CDR2: LGHNA and YSLEER. CDR3 coding DNA: TGCGCCAGCAGTCCAAGACACGGCTACACCTTC. Translation: CASSPRHGYTF.

The chain links TRBV27 to TRBJ2-7, with D perhaps matching TRBD1 (6 bases). Germline V gene lookup returns CDR1 MNHEY and CDR2 SMNVEV (reference sequence). This CDR3 has 16 residues. V was shortened by 7 bases and J by 4 bases, with 23 bases between the two germline ends. The CDR3 bases are TGTGCCAGCATGGGCCCGGGACACCGGTTTGGGTACGAGCAGTACTTC. It is translated as CASMGPGHRFGYEQYF.

The sample holds a few counts of this clone. This sequence joins TRBV7-2 and TRBJ2-5; 7 bases are a match to TRBD2. CDR3 length: 14 amino acids. Per germline, CDR1 SGHTA and CDR2 FQGNSA. V lost 5 bases to trimming and J lost 5 bases; unmatched junction nucleotides: 8. In DNA, the CDR3 is TGTGCCAGCAGCCCCCCGGGGGGTGAGGAGACCCAGTACTTC. This sequence encodes CASSPPGGEETQYF.

Only one count was recorded for this clone. The J gene is TRBJ2-3, the V gene TRBV5-1; D is unresolved. CDR3 length: 13 amino acids. CDR1 is SGHRS and CDR2 is YFSETQ in the germline V gene. With 2 bases removed from V and 3 bases from J, the gap between germline ends came to 7 bases. The CDR3 nucleotides read TGCGCCAGCAGCTTTACGGGTACAGATACGCAGTATTTT. Its protein product is CASSFTGTDTQYF.

This rearrangement joins TRBV10-2 to TRBJ2-1; TRBD2 agrees at 9 bases. Looked up from germline, CDR1 is WSHSY and CDR2 is SAAADI. This CDR3 is built from 15 residues. Trimming at V came to 6 bases and at J to 8 bases, leaving 11 bases not matched to a gene. In DNA, the CDR3 is TGCGCCAGCAGGACTAGCGGTGGAGGTGGTTATGAGCAGTTCTTC. It specifies CASRTSGGGGYEQFF.

V and J are TRBV18 and TRBJ2-1; TRBD2 matches 13 bases. The germline gives CDR1 KGHSH, CDR2 LQKENI. The length of the CDR3 is 16 residues. The ends lost 6 bases at V and 2 bases at J; junction bases unmatched: 4. The CDR3 sequence: CASSPGTSGTYNEQFF. The CDR3, as DNA: TGTGCCAGCTCTCCCGGGACTAGCGGGACCTACAATGAGCAGTTCTTC.

This sequence joins TRBV19 and TRBJ1-4, with D possibly being TRBD1 (5 bases). CDR1 and CDR2 from the germline V gene are LNHDA and SQIVND (reference sequence). The germline V and J ends were trimmed by 4 bases and 8 bases, with 11 bases remaining between them. The CDR3 loop spans 13 amino acids. The CDR3 loop reads CASSKGWGEKLFF. CDR3 coding DNA: TGTGCCAGTAGTAAGGGGTGGGGCGAAAAACTGTTTTTT.

The chain is built from TRBV15 and TRBJ2-7; 10 bases are shared with TRBD2. V was clipped by 2 bases and J by 3 bases; unmatched bases: 16. The germline V gene has CDR1 LNHNV and CDR2 YYDKDF (reference sequence). CDR3 length equals 19 residues. CDR3 nucleotides: TGTGCCACCAGCAGAAGCGTAGTGGCTAGCGGGAGAGGGGTCTACGAGCAGTACTTC. Its translation: CATSRSVVASGRGVYEQYF.

The rearrangement links TRBV5-4 to TRBJ2-7, with 9 bases lining up with TRBD2. The germline V gene encodes CDR1 SGHNT and CDR2 YYREEE (reference sequence). J was trimmed by 0 bases and V by 0 bases; bases with no gene match: 4. The CDR3 loop spans 16 amino acids. The CDR3 nucleotides read TGTGCCAGCAGCTTGGGTGCTAGCGGGGTCTCCTACGAGCAGTACTTC. Its translation is CASSLGASGVSYEQYF.

This sequence joins TRBV5-1 and TRBJ2-2; 12 nucleotides match TRBD2. CDR1 is SGHRS and CDR2 is YFSETQ in the germline V gene. The V segment lost 2 bases and the J segment 6 bases; nucleotides outside the gene matches: 23. The length of the CDR3 is 22 residues. The CDR3 loop is CASSLLPTDSVGLAGSPGELFF. The CDR3 DNA is TGCGCCAGCAGCTTACTACCGACCGACTCCGTGGGACTAGCGGGTAGCCCCGGGGAGCTGTTTTTT.

The genes are TRBV27 and TRBJ2-7, with 11 bases lining up with TRBD2. The V segment lost 6 bases and the J segment 2 bases; nucleotides outside the gene matches: 6. The CDR3 runs to 15 residues. Germline V gene data show CDR1 as MNHEY and CDR2 as SMNVEV (reference sequence). CDR3 residues: CASRPRLAGPYEQYF. Written as DNA, the CDR3 is TGTGCCAGCAGACCAAGACTAGCGGGACCCTACGAGCAGTACTTC.

This clone has more than one count but fewer than ten. The chain couples TRBV7-8 to TRBJ2-1, with D maybe TRBD2 (6 bases). This CDR3 is 14 amino acids long. The V and J ends lost 2 bases and 10 bases respectively, with 15 bases between them. Germline V gene data show CDR1 as SGHVS and CDR2 as FQNEAQ. The CDR3 region has the DNA TGTGCCAGCAGCTTAAGCGGTACCGGAGGGGAGCAGTTCTTC. Translating gives CASSLSGTGGEQFF.

The chain couples TRBV6-6 to TRBJ2-1; D gene unclear. Germline lookup yields CDR1 MNHNY and CDR2 SVGAGI (reference sequence). The V end was cut by 3 bases, the J end by 7 bases, with 7 bases between. The CDR3 totals 12 residues. CDR3 in amino acids: CASSYSYNEQFF. Here the CDR3 DNA reads TGTGCCAGCAGTTATAGCTATAATGAGCAGTTCTTC.

This chain joins TRBV7-9 and TRBJ1-4; D gene uncertain. Germline CDR1 and CDR2: SEHNR and FQNEAQ (reference sequence). The V end lost 5 bases, the J end lost 8 bases, and 18 bases lay between the germline ends. CDR3 length: 15 residues. The CDR3 DNA is TGTGCCAGCAGCACCGGGAACCGGAGTGGCGAAAAACTGTTTTTT. Translated, it gives CASSTGNRSGEKLFF.

The CDR3 sequence: CASSLGTSGRLLETQYF. CDR3 coding DNA: TGCGCCAGCAGCTTGGGGACTAGCGGGCGACTGTTGGAGACCCAGTACTTC. The gene calls are TRBV5-1 and TRBJ2-5; 11 positions agree with TRBD2. The CDR3 is made up of 17 amino acids. In germline, CDR1 is SGHRS, CDR2 YFSETQ. The ends lost 0 bases at V and 5 bases at J; junction bases unmatched: 9. The full variable domain, its missing parts supplied by reference TRBV5-1 and TRBJ2-5, is KAGVTQTPRYLIKTRGQQVTLSCSPISGHRSVSWYQQTPGQGLQFLFEYFSETQRNKGNFPGRFSGRQFSNSRSEMNVSTLELGDSALYLCASSLGTSGRLLETQYFGPGTRLLVL.

This rearrangement joins TRBV6-5 to TRBJ2-1; 9 bases agree with TRBD2. The CDR3 has 12 amino acids. Germline CDR1 MNHEY, CDR2 SVGAGI. The trim removed 6 bases at V and 9 bases at J, leaving 3 bases unmatched. For the CDR3, the DNA is TGTGCCAGCAGCAGAGCGGGAGGTGAGCAGTTCTTC. This codes for CASSRAGGEQFF.

This chain uses TRBV13 with TRBJ2-7; 10 nucleotides align to TRBD2. This CDR3 contains 13 residues. V trimming: 8 bases; J trimming: 6 bases; junction bases outside the gene matches: 7. Germline CDR1 reads PRHDT; CDR2 reads FYEKMQ (reference sequence). CDR3 loop: CASEGAGGREQYF. CDR3 in DNA: TGTGCCAGCGAGGGAGCGGGAGGGCGCGAGCAGTACTTC.